This TCR beta chain was captured in a study of shared clonotypes between healthy human individuals. Germline CDR1 reads SQVTM; CDR2 reads ANQGSEA. The CDR3 runs 13 residues. V dropped 5 bases and J dropped 0 bases, with 11 bases sitting between them. Clones were read by immunoSEQ multiplex PCR, and TCRdb kept only the in-frame ones, dropping some. The repertoire includes 1,400,000 or so clones, about 98.5% of them detected once, and approximately 0.4% sits in the top ten. This TCR was sampled from a man aged 30-40 years in good health. Sequenced material: naive CD4+ T cells sorted from blood. Subset in this sample: CD45RA+ positively selected. V is TRBV29-1 and J is TRBJ2-7; D is perhaps TRBD1 (6 bases). The CDR3 DNA sequence: TGCAGCGTTTGGGACACAAGCTCCTACGAGCAGTACTTC. This sequence encodes CSVWDTSSYEQYF.